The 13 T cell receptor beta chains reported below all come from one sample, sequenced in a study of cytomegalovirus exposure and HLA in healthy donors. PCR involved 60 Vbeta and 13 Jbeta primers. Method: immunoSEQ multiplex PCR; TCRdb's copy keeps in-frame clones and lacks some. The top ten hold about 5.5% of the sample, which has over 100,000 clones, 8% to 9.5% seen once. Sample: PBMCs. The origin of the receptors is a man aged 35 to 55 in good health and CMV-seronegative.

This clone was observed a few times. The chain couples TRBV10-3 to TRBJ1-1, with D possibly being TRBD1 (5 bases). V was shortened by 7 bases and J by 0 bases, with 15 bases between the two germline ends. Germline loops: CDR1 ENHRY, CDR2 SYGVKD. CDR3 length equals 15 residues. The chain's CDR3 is CAITLRGDMNTEAFF. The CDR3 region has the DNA TGTGCCATCACCCTGCGGGGGGATATGAACACTGAAGCTTTCTTT.

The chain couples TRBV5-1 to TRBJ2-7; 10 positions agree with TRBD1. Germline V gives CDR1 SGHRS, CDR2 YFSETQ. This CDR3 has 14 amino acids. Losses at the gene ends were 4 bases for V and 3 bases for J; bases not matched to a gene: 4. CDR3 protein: CASSTGQGIYEQYF. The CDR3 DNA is TGCGCCAGCAGCACGGGACAGGGGATCTACGAGCAGTACTTC.

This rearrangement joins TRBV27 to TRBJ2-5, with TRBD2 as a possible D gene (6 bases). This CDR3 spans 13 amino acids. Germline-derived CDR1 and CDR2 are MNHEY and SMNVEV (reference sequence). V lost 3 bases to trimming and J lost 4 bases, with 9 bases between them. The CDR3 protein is CASSFGGLETQYF. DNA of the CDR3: TGTGCCAGCAGTTTCGGGGGTTTAGAGACCCAGTACTTC.

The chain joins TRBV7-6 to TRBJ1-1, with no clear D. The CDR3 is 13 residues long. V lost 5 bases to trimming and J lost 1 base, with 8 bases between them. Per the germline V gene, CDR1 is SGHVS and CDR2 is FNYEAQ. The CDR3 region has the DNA TGTGCCAGCAGCCTGCAACAGAACACTGAAGCTTTCTTT. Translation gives CASSLQQNTEAFF.

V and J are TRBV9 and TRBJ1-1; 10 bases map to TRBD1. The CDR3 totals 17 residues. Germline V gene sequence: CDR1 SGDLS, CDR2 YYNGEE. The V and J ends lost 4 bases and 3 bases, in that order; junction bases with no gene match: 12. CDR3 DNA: TGTGCCAGCAGCTACGGCCCGTCAGGGACAGGGGACACTGAAGCTTTCTTT. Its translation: CASSYGPSGTGDTEAFF.

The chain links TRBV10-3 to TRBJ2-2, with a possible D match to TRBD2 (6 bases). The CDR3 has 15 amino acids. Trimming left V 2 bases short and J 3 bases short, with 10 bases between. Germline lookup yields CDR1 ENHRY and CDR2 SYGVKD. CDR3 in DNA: TGTGCCATCAGTGAGGGGACTGGAGACACCGGGGAGCTGTTTTTT. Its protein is CAISEGTGDTGELFF.

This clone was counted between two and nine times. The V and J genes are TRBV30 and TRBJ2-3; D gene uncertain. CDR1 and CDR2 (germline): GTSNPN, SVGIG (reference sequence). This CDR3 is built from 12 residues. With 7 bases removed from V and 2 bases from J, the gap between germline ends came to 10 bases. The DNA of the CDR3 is TGTGCCTCCTCGACTGCCACAGATACGCAGTATTTT. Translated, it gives CASSTATDTQYF.

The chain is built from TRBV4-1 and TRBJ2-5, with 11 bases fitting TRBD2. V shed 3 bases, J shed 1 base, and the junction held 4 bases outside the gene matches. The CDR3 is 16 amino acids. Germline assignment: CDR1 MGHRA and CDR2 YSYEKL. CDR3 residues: CASSHAGLAVQETQYF. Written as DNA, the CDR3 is TGCGCCAGCAGCCACGCGGGACTAGCGGTCCAAGAGACCCAGTACTTC.

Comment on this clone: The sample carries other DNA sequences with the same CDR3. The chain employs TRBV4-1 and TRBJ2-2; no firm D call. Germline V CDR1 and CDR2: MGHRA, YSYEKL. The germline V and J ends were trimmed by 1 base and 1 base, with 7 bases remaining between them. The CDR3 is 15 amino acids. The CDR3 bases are TGCGCCAGCAGCCAAGCGGGTGTGAACACCGGGGAGCTGTTTTTT. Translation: CASSQAGVNTGELFF.

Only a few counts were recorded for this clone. The CDR3 nucleotides are TGTGCCAGCAGTTACGGGACAAACTCCTACGAGCAGTACTTC. Translated, it gives CASSYGTNSYEQYF. The V call is TRBV6-5, the J call TRBJ2-7; tentative D call: TRBD1 (6 bases). The CDR3 contains 14 residues. Germline V gene sequence: CDR1 MNHEY, CDR2 SVGAGI. Trimming took off 2 bases at V and 0 bases at J, with 8 bases between the two ends.

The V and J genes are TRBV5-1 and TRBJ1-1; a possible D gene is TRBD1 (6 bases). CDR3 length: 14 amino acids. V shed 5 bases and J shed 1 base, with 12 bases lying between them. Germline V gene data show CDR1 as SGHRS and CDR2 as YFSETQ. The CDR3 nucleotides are TGCGCCAGCAGTGTCGACAGGACGAACACTGAAGCTTTCTTT. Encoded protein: CASSVDRTNTEAFF.

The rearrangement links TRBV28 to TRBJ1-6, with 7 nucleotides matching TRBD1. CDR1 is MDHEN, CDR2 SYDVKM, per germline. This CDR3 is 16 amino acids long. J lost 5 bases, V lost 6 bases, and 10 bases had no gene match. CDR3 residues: CASRWRGPGNNSPLHF. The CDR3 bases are TGTGCCAGCAGATGGAGGGGGCCGGGGAATAATTCACCCCTCCACTTT.

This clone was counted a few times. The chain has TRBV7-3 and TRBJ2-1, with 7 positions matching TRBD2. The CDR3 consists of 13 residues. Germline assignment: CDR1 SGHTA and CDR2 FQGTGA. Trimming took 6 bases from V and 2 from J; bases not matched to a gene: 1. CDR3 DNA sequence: TGTGCCAGCAGTGCGGGGGCCTACAATGAGCAGTTCTTC. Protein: CASSAGAYNEQFF.